These T cell receptor beta chains were read from a single sample in a study of blood T cell repertoires in COVID-19. Sequencing was performed with immunoSEQ multiplex PCR; in TCRdb, only in-frame clones are kept and a portion is missing. The sample has about 250,000 clones, approximately 88% seen once. Material for sequencing was peripheral blood. The receptors shown here come from a middle-aged man with acute or convalescent COVID-19. Both conserved end residues are part of each CDR3. The D gene is left open where the match is weak. Expanded clones get a size class; other rows say once, few or many, or leave the size out.

>TRBJ2-2|TRBV30|TRBD1|NA
CAWQGDPGELFF
TGTGCCTGGCAGGGGGACCCCGGGGAGCTGTTTTTT
>TRBJ1-4|TRBV6-1|TRBD1|NA
CASSEDPGGGEKLFF
TGTGCCAGCAGTGAAGACCCAGGGGGAGGCGAAAAACTGTTTTTT
>TRBJ1-6|TRBV6-5|NA|NA
CASSYSENSPLHF
TGTGCCAGCAGTTACAGCGAGAATTCACCCCTCCACTTT
>TRBJ2-1|TRBV19|TRBD2|once
CASSMGRGLAGGTSYNEQFF
TGTGCCAGTAGTATGGGCAGAGGACTAGCGGGAGGCACGTCCTACAATGAGCAGTTCTTC
>TRBJ2-1|TRBV6-6|TRBD2|once
CASSSREGGEQFF
TGTGCCAGCAGCTCCCGGGAGGGAGGTGAGCAGTTCTTC
>TRBJ1-5|TRBV3-1/TRBV3-2|TRBD1|NA
CASSRDRDSNQPQHF
TGTGCCAGCAGCCGCGACAGGGATAGCAATCAGCCCCAGCATTTT
>TRBJ1-2|TRBV19|NA|NA
CASTSWTANNYGYTF
TGTGCCAGTACGTCGTGGACAGCCAATAACTATGGCTACACCTTC
>TRBJ2-1|TRBV30|TRBD2|NA
CAWSGLGVVRGRAPYNEQFF
TGTGCCTGGAGCGGTCTCGGGGTGGTGCGCGGGAGGGCCCCCTACAATGAGCAGTTCTTC
>TRBJ2-7|TRBV6-5|TRBD1|NA
CASGQGTYEQYF
TGTGCCAGCGGACAGGGAACTTACGAGCAGTACTTC
>TRBJ1-1|TRBV4-1|NA|NA
CASSQDRGYAFF
TGCGCCAGCAGCCAAGATAGGGGTTACGCTTTCTTT
>TRBJ2-1|TRBV4-2|TRBD2|few
CASSQGVGLALREQFF
TGTGCCAGCAGCCAAGGGGTGGGACTAGCGCTTAGGGAGCAGTTCTTC
>TRBJ1-3|TRBV4-2|NA|few
CASSQVQAGVGNTIYF
TGTGCCAGCAGCCAAGTCCAAGCAGGGGTAGGCAACACCATATATTTT
>TRBJ2-4|TRBV7-2|NA|NA
CASRLPNAALAKNIQYF
TGTGCCAGCAGACTACCCAACGCAGCCTTAGCCAAAAACATTCAGTACTTC
>TRBJ1-1|TRBV18|TRBD1|NA
CASSPGQGGRMNTEAFF
TGTGCCAGCTCCCCCGGACAGGGGGGAAGGATGAACACTGAAGCTTTCTTT
>TRBJ2-1|TRBV6-1|TRBD2|NA
CASSEAVLAGGRNEQFF
TGTGCCAGCAGTGAAGCGGTTCTAGCGGGAGGACGGAATGAGCAGTTCTTC
>TRBJ1-2|TRBV7-9|TRBD1|once
CASSLGTGDGYTF
TGTGCCAGCAGCTTGGGGACAGGGGATGGCTACACCTTC
>TRBJ1-2|TRBV29-1|NA|NA
CSVIPREAYGYTF
TGCAGCGTCATACCGCGGGAAGCCTATGGCTACACCTTC
>TRBJ2-7|TRBV18|TRBD1|once
CASSAGTGTTYEQYF
TGTGCCAGCTCAGCCGGGACAGGGACAACCTACGAGCAGTACTTC
>TRBJ2-1|TRBV6-4|TRBD2|once
CASRGSGGSRDEQFF
TGTGCCAGCCGCGGAAGTGGCGGGAGCCGGGATGAGCAGTTCTTC
>TRBJ2-1|TRBV5-4|TRBD2|NA
CASSLGGLAGPGDEQFF
TGTGCCAGCAGCTTGGGGGGACTAGCGGGACCAGGGGATGAGCAGTTCTTC
>TRBJ1-5|TRBV19|NA|NA
CASSMEGGGNQPQHF
TGTGCCAGTAGTATGGAAGGGGGAGGCAATCAGCCCCAGCATTTT
>TRBJ1-5|TRBV21-1|NA|once
CASSNREFNYSNQPQHF
TGTGCCAGCAGCAATAGAGAGTTCAACTATAGCAATCAGCCCCAGCATTTT
>TRBJ1-1|TRBV5-1|NA|NA
CASSLAEWNTEAFF
TGCGCCAGCAGCTTGGCCGAGTGGAACACTGAAGCTTTCTTT
>TRBJ1-2|TRBV5-6|TRBD1|NA
CASSPGTGSIGGLGYTF
TGTGCCAGCAGCCCCGGGACAGGGTCGATCGGTGGGCTTGGCTACACCTTC
>TRBJ1-2|TRBV9|NA|NA
CASSVVAGRDGYTF
TGTGCCAGCAGCGTAGTAGCGGGGAGGGATGGCTACACCTTC
>TRBJ2-7|TRBV5-5|TRBD1|NA
CASSLGGTGEQYF
TGTGCCAGCAGCTTGGGAGGGACAGGTGAGCAGTACTTC
>TRBJ1-1|TRBV29-1|NA|NA
CSVVYREDVYTRNTEAFF
TGCAGCGTGGTCTACCGGGAGGACGTATATACTCGGAACACTGAAGCTTTCTTT
>TRBJ1-1|TRBV6-2/TRBV6-3|NA|NA
CASSYSRQALNTEAFF
TGTGCCAGCAGTTACTCGAGACAGGCCTTGAACACTGAAGCTTTCTTT
>TRBJ1-2|TRBV25-1|NA|NA
CASSDWGGDYGYTF
TGTGCCAGCAGTGACTGGGGAGGGGACTATGGCTACACCTTC
>TRBJ2-7|TRBV19|NA|once
CASSLPYEQYF
TGTGCCAGTAGTCTCCCCTACGAGCAGTACTTC
>TRBJ1-4|TRBV19|NA|NA
CASSKTANPEKLFF
TGTGCCAGTAGCAAGACAGCAAACCCCGAAAAACTGTTTTTT
>TRBJ1-2|TRBV3-1/TRBV3-2|TRBD1|NA
CASSQGGQAAVGYGYTF
TGTGCCAGCAGCCAGGGGGGACAGGCGGCGGTGGGCTATGGCTACACCTTC
>TRBJ1-4|TRBV19|TRBD1|NA
CASSIRDRTNEKLFF
TGTGCCAGTAGCATCAGGGACAGGACCAACGAAAAACTGTTTTTT